One and the same sample provided the 3 T cell receptor beta chains below, sequenced in a study of T cell responses to AZD1222 COVID-19 vaccine. The data were produced by immunoSEQ multiplex PCR, yet TCRdb's version contains in-frame clones alone and is incomplete. The top ten hold roughly an eighth of the sample, which has approximately 90,000 clones, around nine tenths seen once. The specimen comprised peripheral blood, sampled on day 0 of AZD1222 vaccination. The receptors here all came from an adult in good health.

The chain couples TRBV9 to TRBJ1-2; 8 nucleotides line up with TRBD1. This CDR3 comprises 16 residues. CDR1 and CDR2 (germline): SGDLS, YYNGEE. Germline trimming cut 0 bases from V and 5 bases from J; bases unmatched to any gene: 9. In nucleotides, the CDR3 is TGTGCCAGCAGCGTAGCTCCCCAGGGGGCTGGTTATGGCTACACCTTC. This codes for CASSVAPQGAGYGYTF.

The chain uses TRBV6-5 and TRBJ2-2; D may correspond to TRBD1 or TRBD2 (5 bases each). From germline, CDR1 is MNHEY and CDR2 SVGAGI. V shed 11 bases and J shed 4 bases, with 17 bases lying between them. The length of the CDR3 is 14 residues. CDR3 loop: CAANRDPGTGELFF. The DNA of the CDR3 is TGTGCCGCCAACCGGGACCCAGGCACCGGGGAGCTGTTTTTT.

This clone is a singleton in its sample. The CDR3 nucleotides read TGTGCCAGCAGTCCTCCTTGGGGGCTTGATGAGCAGTTCTTC. It translates to CASSPPWGLDEQFF. The gene calls are TRBV28 and TRBJ2-1, with D possibly being TRBD1 (6 bases). Germline CDR1 and CDR2: MDHEN and SYDVKM. Trimming cost V 5 bases and J 8 bases, with 16 bases left between them. The CDR3 runs 14 residues.